These 21 T cell receptor beta chains came from one sample sequenced in a study of cytomegalovirus exposure and HLA in healthy donors. Profiled with immunoSEQ multiplex PCR; TCRdb holds only in-frame clones, not every one. The sample has roughly 43,000 clones; under 95% are singletons. Sequenced input: PBMCs. These TCRs come from a woman younger than 35 in good health and CMV-seronegative.

The V and J genes are TRBV9 and TRBJ2-3, with D perhaps TRBD2 (7 bases). This CDR3 is 16 amino acids long. Germline CDR1 SGDLS, CDR2 YYNGEE. The V and J ends lost 0 bases and 3 bases respectively, with 14 bases between them. CDR3 sequence reads: CASSVARGGLTDTQYF. The CDR3 DNA is TGTGCCAGCAGCGTAGCGAGGGGGGGGTTAACAGATACGCAGTATTTT.

The CDR3 reads CASSLVQGTNEKLFF. The CDR3 DNA is TGTGCCAGCAGCTTAGTCCAGGGGACTAATGAAAAACTGTTTTTT. This sequence joins TRBV11-2 and TRBJ1-4, with D perhaps TRBD1 (6 bases). CDR1 and CDR2 from the germline V gene are SGHAT and FQNNGV. The CDR3 extends over 15 amino acids. The V gene lost 1 base and the J gene lost 2 bases, with 8 bases spanning the gap.

The genes are TRBV7-2 and TRBJ1-2, with D possibly matching TRBD1 (5 bases). The germline V gene encodes CDR1 SGHTA and CDR2 FQGNSA. The CDR3 covers 13 residues. V dropped 5 bases and J dropped 4 bases, with 11 bases sitting between them. Here the CDR3 reads CASSPTDSYGYTF. The CDR3 DNA reads TGTGCCAGCAGCCCGACAGATTCCTATGGCTACACCTTC.

The chain uses TRBV5-8 and TRBJ1-2; 7 bases are a match to TRBD1. Unmatched junction bases numbered 6, after V lost 5 bases and J lost 8 bases. The germline V gene has CDR1 SGHTS and CDR2 YDEGEE. This CDR3 has 12 residues. The CDR3 loop is CASRGQRGGYTF. CDR3 nucleotides: TGTGCCAGCAGGGGACAGAGAGGAGGCTACACCTTC.

This chain joins TRBV30 and TRBJ1-5; weak D call: TRBD1 (6 bases). Per the germline V gene, CDR1 is GTSNPN and CDR2 is SVGIG (reference sequence). The CDR3 consists of 12 residues. The germline V and J ends were trimmed by 0 bases and 12 bases, with 12 bases remaining between them. In DNA form, the CDR3 reads TGTGCCTGGAGTGTACAAAAGGGACACCAGCATTTT. Amino acid sequence: CAWSVQKGHQHF.

This chain connects TRBV11-2 to TRBJ2-7, with D possibly being TRBD1 (6 bases). This CDR3 has 16 amino acids. The germline V gene encodes CDR1 SGHAT and CDR2 FQNNGV. V was shortened by 0 bases and J by 3 bases, with 15 bases between the two germline ends. CDR3 amino acids: CASSLEAQGPVYEQYF. For the CDR3, the DNA is TGTGCCAGCAGCTTAGAAGCTCAGGGGCCCGTCTACGAGCAGTACTTC.

The chain employs TRBV28 and TRBJ1-5; D may be TRBD1 (5 bases). CDR1 and CDR2 from the germline V gene are MDHEN and SYDVKM. This CDR3 is 16 amino acids long. The V gene lost 0 bases and the J gene lost 3 bases, with 12 bases spanning the gap. The CDR3 nucleotides read TGTGCCAGCAGTTTATGGGGCAGGGAGGACAATCAGCCCCAGCATTTT. Protein sequence: CASSLWGREDNQPQHF.

This clone was counted only a few times. The chain uses TRBV5-1 and TRBJ2-3; no reliable D call. The V end lost 1 base, the J end lost 4 bases, and 19 bases lay between the germline ends. From germline, CDR1 is SGHRS and CDR2 YFSETQ. The CDR3 is 17 amino acids. The CDR3 DNA sequence: TGCGCCAGCAGCTTGTACGGAGTCGATCAGTTCGCAGATACGCAGTATTTT. This codes for CASSLYGVDQFADTQYF.

The genes are TRBV11-2 and TRBJ2-5; TRBD1 aligns across 7 bases. Germline loops: CDR1 SGHAT, CDR2 FQNNGV. After removal of 6 bases from V and 6 bases from J, the junction contained 10 bases not matched to a gene. The CDR3 runs 14 residues. The CDR3 spells CASRRPGTAQTQYF. The CDR3 DNA is TGTGCCAGCAGAAGGCCCGGGACAGCCCAGACCCAGTACTTC.

CDR3 in DNA: TGTGCCGTCGGGGCCAGCGGGGGGGCTTGGGAGCAGTTCTTC. Translating it yields CAVGASGGAWEQFF. The chain is built from TRBV10-3 and TRBJ2-1; 10 nucleotides agree with TRBD2. Germline V lookup: CDR1 ENHRY, CDR2 SYGVKD. The junction had 14 bases not matched to a gene; V was cut back by 11 bases and J by 10 bases. CDR3 length: 14 residues.

The gene calls are TRBV9 and TRBJ2-3, with 7 bases aligning to TRBD2. With V trimmed by 4 bases and J by 2 bases, 4 bases remained unmatched. This CDR3 has 14 residues. The V gene's germline CDR1 is SGDLS and CDR2 YYNGEE. CDR3 sequence reads: CASSLLASTDTQYF. In DNA form, the CDR3 reads TGTGCCAGCAGCCTACTAGCGTCCACAGATACGCAGTATTTT. The full variable domain, rest sourced from reference TRBV9 and TRBJ2-3, is DSGVTQTPKHLITATGQRVTLRCSPRSGDLSVYWYQQSLDQGLQFLIQYYNGEERAKGNILERFSAQQFPDLHSELNLSSLELGDSALYFCASSLLASTDTQYFGPGTRLTVL.

This chain links TRBV5-4 with TRBJ1-5; 8 nucleotides match TRBD1. Per the germline V gene, CDR1 is SGHNT and CDR2 is YYREEE (reference sequence). V dropped 1 base and J dropped 14; count of bases not matched to a gene: 8. CDR3 length: 13 amino acids. The CDR3 loop is CASSLRGDRQEHF. The CDR3 nucleotides are TGTGCCAGCAGCTTGAGAGGGGACAGGCAAGAGCATTTT. Filled out from reference TRBV5-4 and TRBJ1-5, the complete variable domain reads ETGVTQSPTHLIKTRGQQVTLRCSSQSGHNTVSWYQQALGQGPQFIFQYYREEENGRGNFPPRFSGLQFPNYSSELNVNALELDDSALYLCASSLRGDRQEHFGDGTRLSIL.

This chain links TRBV5-4 with TRBJ2-7, with TRBD2 identical over 8 bases. Germline CDR1 reads SGHNT; CDR2 reads YYREEE (reference sequence). The V segment lost 4 bases and the J segment 3 bases; nucleotides outside the gene matches: 9. The CDR3 has 15 amino acids. The CDR3 nucleotides read TGTGCCAGCAGCCCGGGCGGGACTAGTGACTACGAGCAGTACTTC. It codes for CASSPGGTSDYEQYF.

The V call is TRBV30, the J call TRBJ2-1, with 16 positions matching TRBD2. This CDR3 region has 15 residues. CDR1 and CDR2 from the germline V gene are GTSNPN and SVGIG (reference sequence). The V gene end was trimmed by 3 bases and the J gene end by 7 bases; junction bases not matched to a gene: 3. CDR3 nucleotide sequence: TGTGCCTGGAGCGTGGGACTAGCGGGGGGGAATGAGCAGTTCTTC. Amino acid sequence: CAWSVGLAGGNEQFF.

V gene TRBV6-1 combines with J gene TRBJ2-7; no clear D gene. Germline loops: CDR1 MNHNS, CDR2 SASEGT. V was trimmed by 7 bases and J by 6 bases, leaving 22 bases between them. This CDR3 is built from 15 residues. CDR3 nucleotides: TGTGCCAGCACCCTACAGATTATTACGGTCCGCGAGCAGTACTTC. Residues: CASTLQIITVREQYF.

This clone was counted once. The V and J genes are TRBV2 and TRBJ1-4; tentatively, D is TRBD1 (5 bases). The germline V and J ends were trimmed by 7 bases and 8 bases, with 14 bases remaining between them. Germline lookup yields CDR1 SNHLY and CDR2 FYNNEI. CDR3 length: 13 residues. The CDR3 sequence is CASTEGALEKLFF. As DNA, the CDR3 is TGTGCCAGCACCGAAGGGGCCCTAGAAAAACTGTTTTTT.

The chain carries TRBV5-5 and TRBJ1-4; 10 bases line up with TRBD1. This CDR3 has 15 amino acids. CDR1 and CDR2 (germline): SGHKS, YYEKEE (reference sequence). The J segment lost 6 bases and the V segment lost 0 bases, leaving 2 bases of the junction unmatched. The CDR3 region has the DNA TGTGCCAGCAGCTTGGGGGACAGGGGACATGAAAAACTGTTTTTT. Amino acids: CASSLGDRGHEKLFF.

This clone occurred a few times. The chain joins TRBV2 to TRBJ2-7; D perhaps matches TRBD1 (5 bases). Germline-derived CDR1 and CDR2 are SNHLY and FYNNEI. The CDR3 has 13 amino acids. V lost 6 bases to trimming and J lost 7 bases, with 16 bases between them. The CDR3 nucleotides are TGTGCCAGCAGAACGACAGAAAACTGGGAGCAGTACTTC. It translates to CASRTTENWEQYF. Full variable domain (outside the CDR3, taken from reference TRBV2 and TRBJ2-7): EPEVTQTPSHQVTQMGQEVILRCVPISNHLYFYWYRQILGQKVEFLVSFYNNEISEKSEIFDDQFSVERPDGSNFTLKIRSTKLEDSAMYFCASRTTENWEQYFGPGTRLTVT.

This clone showed up just once. J is TRBJ1-2 and V is TRBV30; 10 bases map to TRBD1. The V gene's germline CDR1 is GTSNPN and CDR2 SVGIG (reference sequence). The CDR3 is 14 residues long. With 5 bases clipped from V and 4 bases from J, the junction kept 7 bases outside the gene matches. CDR3 amino acids: CAWGRDRGPYGYTF. In DNA, the CDR3 is TGTGCCTGGGGCCGGGACAGGGGACCCTATGGCTACACCTTC.

The chain links TRBV28 to TRBJ2-1; TRBD2 agrees at 8 bases. Losses at the gene ends were 2 bases for V and 10 bases for J; bases not matched to a gene: 4. Germline V CDR1 and CDR2: MDHEN, SYDVKM. CDR3 length: 13 amino acids. The CDR3 loop reads CASSLAGGGEQFF. CDR3 DNA sequence: TGTGCCAGCAGTTTAGCGGGAGGCGGGGAGCAGTTCTTC.

In its sample, this clone was seen a few times. The genes are TRBV7-2 and TRBJ1-5, with 9 bases identical to TRBD1. Germline V CDR1 and CDR2: SGHTA, FQGNSA. The CDR3 totals 15 residues. J gave up 2 bases and V 1 base, and 0 bases lay outside the gene matches. CDR3 nucleotides: TGTGCCAGCAGCTTAGGGACAGGGGGCAATCAGCCCCAGCATTTT. This translates into CASSLGTGGNQPQHF.